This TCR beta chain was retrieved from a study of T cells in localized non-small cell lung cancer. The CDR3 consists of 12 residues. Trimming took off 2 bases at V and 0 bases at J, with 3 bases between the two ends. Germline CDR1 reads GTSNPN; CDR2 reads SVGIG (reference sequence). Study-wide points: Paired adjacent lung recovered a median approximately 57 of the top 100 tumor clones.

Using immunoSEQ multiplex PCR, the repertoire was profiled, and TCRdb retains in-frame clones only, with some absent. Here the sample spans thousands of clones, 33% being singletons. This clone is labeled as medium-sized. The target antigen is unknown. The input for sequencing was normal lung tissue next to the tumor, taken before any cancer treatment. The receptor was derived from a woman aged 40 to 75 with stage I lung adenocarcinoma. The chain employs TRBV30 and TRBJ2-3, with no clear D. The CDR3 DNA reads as TGTGCCTGGAGTCTCAGCACAGATACGCAGTATTTT. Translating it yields CAWSLSTDTQYF.